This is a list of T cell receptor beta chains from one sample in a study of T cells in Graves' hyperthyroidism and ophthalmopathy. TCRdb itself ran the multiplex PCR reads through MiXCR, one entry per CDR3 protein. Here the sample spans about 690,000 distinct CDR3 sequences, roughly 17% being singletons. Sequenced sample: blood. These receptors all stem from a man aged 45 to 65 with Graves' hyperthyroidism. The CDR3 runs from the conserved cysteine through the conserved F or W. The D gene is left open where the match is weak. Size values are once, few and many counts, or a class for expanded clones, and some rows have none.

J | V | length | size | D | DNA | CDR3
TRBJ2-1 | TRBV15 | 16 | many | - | TGTGCCACCAGCAGAGTTGCTACTGCCTTCTACAATGAGCAGTTCTTC | CATSRVATAFYNEQFF
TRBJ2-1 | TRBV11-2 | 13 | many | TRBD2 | TGTGCCAGCAGCGAAAGCGGGATGAATGAGCAGTTCTTC | CASSESGMNEQFF
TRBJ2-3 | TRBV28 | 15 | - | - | TGTGCCAGCAGTTCCCCAGGGGATTACGCAGATACGCAGTATTTT | CASSSPGDYADTQYF
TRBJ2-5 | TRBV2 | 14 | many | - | TGTGCCAGCAGTGAAGATCCGGACCAAGAGACCCAGTACTTC | CASSEDPDQETQYF
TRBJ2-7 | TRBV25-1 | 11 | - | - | TGTGCCAGCGGGTATAACTACGAGCAGTACTTC | CASGYNYEQYF
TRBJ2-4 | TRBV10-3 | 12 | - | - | TGTGCCCTCGGGCCTGCGCTCGGGATTCAGTACTTC | CALGPALGIQYF
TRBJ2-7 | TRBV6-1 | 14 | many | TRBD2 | TGTGCCAGCAAAGGGACTAGCGGCTCCTACGAGCAGTACTTC | CASKGTSGSYEQYF
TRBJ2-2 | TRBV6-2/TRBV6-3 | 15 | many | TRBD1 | TGTGCCAGCAACTATCCGGGACAGGGGACCGGGGAGCTGTTTTTT | CASNYPGQGTGELFF
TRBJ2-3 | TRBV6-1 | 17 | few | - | TGTGCCAGCAGTCCCGGGAAGGGCAGGGGACACACAGATACGCAGTATTTT | CASSPGKGRGHTDTQYF
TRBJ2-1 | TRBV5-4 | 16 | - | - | TGTGCCAGCAGATCTTGGGGAGCTCTTGCCGTAAATGAGCAGTTCTTC | CASRSWGALAVNEQFF
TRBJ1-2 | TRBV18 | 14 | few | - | TGTGCCAGCTTCCTACCCGGCCAGAATGGCGGCTACACCTTC | CASFLPGQNGGYTF
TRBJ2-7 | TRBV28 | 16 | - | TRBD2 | TGTGCCAGCAGTTCCCACGGACAAGGGCGGGAGTACGAGCAGTACTTC | CASSSHGQGREYEQYF